The sequence of this T cell receptor (beta chain) was determined in a study of OX40 agonist ivuxolimab in advanced cancers. Study as a whole: Participants could have had prior anti-PD-1, anti-PD-L1 or anti-CTLA-4 therapy, and less than 45% had some.

There are a few counts of this clone. In germline, CDR1 is MDHEN, CDR2 SYDVKM. The germline V and J ends were trimmed by 6 bases and 3 bases, with 20 bases remaining between them. CDR3 size: 16 residues. Peripheral blood came from all dose cohorts at three timepoints. Method: immunoSEQ multiplex PCR; TCRdb's copy keeps in-frame clones and lacks some. The sample holds 70,000 to 75,000 clones, roughly 80% seen once. V gene TRBV28 combines with J gene TRBJ1-1; the D gene is possibly TRBD1 (5 bases). The sequencing used CD4+ or CD8+ T cells sorted from blood, collected in a trial of the OX40 agonist ivuxolimab. This TCR derives from an adult with an advanced solid tumor such as melanoma, head and neck, liver or kidney cancer. DNA for the CDR3: TGTGCCAGCAGAAAAACGGGTAAGGGACCGCACACTGAAGCTTTCTTT. As protein: CASRKTGKGPHTEAFF. The full variable domain, its missing parts supplied by reference TRBV28 and TRBJ1-1, is DVKVTQSSRYLVKRTGEKVFLECVQDMDHENMFWYRQDPGLGLRLIYFSYDVKMKEKGDIPEGYSVSREKKERFSLILESASTNQTSMYLCASRKTGKGPHTEAFFGQGTRLTVV.